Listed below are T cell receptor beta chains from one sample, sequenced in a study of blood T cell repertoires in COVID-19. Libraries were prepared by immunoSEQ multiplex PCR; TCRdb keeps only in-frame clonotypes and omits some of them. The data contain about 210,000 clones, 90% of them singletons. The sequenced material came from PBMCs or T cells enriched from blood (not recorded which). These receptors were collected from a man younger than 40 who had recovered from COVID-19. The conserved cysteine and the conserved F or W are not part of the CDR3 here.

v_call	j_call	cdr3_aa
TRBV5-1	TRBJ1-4	ASSLAVREKLF
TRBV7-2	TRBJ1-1	ASSLMAGGKTEAF
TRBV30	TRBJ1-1	AWSLGRGAMSEAF
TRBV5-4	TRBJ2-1	ASSLGTGGSDEQF
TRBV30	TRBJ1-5	AWSRQDQPQH
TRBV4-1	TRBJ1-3	ASSQEATGVFGNTIY
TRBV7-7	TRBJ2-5	ASSLDRERGETQY
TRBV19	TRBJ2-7	ASSSYPTGGTDNEQY
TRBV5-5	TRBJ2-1	ASSFPLAGGLNEQF
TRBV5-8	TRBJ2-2	ASSHFRERNPGVGELF
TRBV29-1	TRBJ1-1	SVGGQTWNTEAF
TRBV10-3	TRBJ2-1	AIREGGSGSYNEQF
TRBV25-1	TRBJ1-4	ASSGDRLSPTEKLF
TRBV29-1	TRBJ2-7	SVGQFHSYEQY
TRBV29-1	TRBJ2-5	SVEEQVSETQY
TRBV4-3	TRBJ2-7	ASSPTGLSSYEQY
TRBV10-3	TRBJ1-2	AITGQSSYGYT
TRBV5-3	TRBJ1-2	ARSLETGWGFGYT
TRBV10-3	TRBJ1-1	ATLGTGNTEAF
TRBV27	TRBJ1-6	ASSPTRDSPLH
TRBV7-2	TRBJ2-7	ASSLRSTYEQY
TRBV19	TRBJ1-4	ASSILGLDNEKLF
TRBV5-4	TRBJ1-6	ASSQTGSYNSPLH
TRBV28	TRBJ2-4	ASSLAGNIQY
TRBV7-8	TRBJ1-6	ASSERTSYNSPLH
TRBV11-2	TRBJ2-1	ASSLLRGGNEQF
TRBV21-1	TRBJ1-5	ASSNDRDEPPQH
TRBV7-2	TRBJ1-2	ASSLATNYGYT
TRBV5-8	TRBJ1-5	ASSQEGVGNQPQH
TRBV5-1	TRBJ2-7	ASSTGQGYEQY
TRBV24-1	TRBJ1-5	ATSDSGVQPQH
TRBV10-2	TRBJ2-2	ASSEHSGTSNTGELF
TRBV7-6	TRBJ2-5	ASSLLAGGLETQY
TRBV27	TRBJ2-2	ASSLCRKGLAGVLVTGELF
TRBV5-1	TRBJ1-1	ASSLWAGMNTEAF
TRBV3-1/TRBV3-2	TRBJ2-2	ASSHGRDSNTGELF
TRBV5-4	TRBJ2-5	ASSLDTASQETQY
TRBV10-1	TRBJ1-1	ASSESGQITEAF
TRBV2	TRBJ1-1	ASRWARDTEAF
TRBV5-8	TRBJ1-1	ASSLVQGQGAKGAF
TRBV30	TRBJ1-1	AQRAGRPMNTEAF
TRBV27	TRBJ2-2	ASSRGGTGELF
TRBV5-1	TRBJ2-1	ASSLTSGIGLYNEQF